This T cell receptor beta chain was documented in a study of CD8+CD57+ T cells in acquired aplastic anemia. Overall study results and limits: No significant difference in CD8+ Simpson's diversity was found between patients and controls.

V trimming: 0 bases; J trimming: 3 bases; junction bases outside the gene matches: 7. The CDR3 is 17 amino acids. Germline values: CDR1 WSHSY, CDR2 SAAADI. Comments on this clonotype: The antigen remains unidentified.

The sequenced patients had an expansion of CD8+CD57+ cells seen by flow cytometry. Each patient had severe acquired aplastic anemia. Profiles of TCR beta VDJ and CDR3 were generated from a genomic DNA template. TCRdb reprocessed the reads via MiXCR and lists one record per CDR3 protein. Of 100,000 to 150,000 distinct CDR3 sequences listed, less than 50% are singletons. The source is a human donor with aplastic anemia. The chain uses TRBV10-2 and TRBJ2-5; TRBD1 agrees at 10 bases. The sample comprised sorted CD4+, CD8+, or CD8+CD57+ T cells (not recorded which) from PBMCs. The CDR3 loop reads CASSESGQGVHEETQYF. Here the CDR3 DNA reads TGCGCCAGCAGTGAGTCCGGACAGGGGGTTCATGAAGAGACCCAGTACTTC.